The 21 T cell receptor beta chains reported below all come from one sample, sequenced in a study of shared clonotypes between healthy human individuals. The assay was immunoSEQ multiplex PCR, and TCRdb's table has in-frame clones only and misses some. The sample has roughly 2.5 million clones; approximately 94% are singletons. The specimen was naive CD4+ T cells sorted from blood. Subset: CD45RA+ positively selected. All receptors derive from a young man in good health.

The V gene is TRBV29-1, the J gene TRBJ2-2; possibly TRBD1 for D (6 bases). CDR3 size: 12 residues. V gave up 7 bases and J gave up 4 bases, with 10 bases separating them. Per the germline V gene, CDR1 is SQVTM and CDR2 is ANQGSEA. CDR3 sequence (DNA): TGCAGCGCAGGGGAGCCCACCGGGGAGCTGTTTTTT. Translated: CSAGEPTGELFF.

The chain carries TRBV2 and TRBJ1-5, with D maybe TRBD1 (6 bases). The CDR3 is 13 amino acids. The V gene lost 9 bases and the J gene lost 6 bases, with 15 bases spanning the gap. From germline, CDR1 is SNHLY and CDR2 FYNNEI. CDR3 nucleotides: TGTGCCAGTGGGATTGGGGGGGCTCAGCCCCAGCATTTT. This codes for CASGIGGAQPQHF.

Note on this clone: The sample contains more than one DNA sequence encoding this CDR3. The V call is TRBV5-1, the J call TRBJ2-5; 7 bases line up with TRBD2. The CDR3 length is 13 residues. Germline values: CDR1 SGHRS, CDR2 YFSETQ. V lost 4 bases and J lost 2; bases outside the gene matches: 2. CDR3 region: CASSLGGQETQYF. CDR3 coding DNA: TGCGCCAGCAGCCTCGGGGGGCAAGAGACCCAGTACTTC.

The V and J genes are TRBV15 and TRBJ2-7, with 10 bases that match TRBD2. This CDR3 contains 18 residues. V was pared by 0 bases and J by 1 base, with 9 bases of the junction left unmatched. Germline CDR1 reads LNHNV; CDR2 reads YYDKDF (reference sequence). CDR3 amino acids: CATSRDLLRTSGSYEQYF. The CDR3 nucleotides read TGTGCCACCAGCAGAGATCTCCTTCGGACTAGCGGTTCCTACGAGCAGTACTTC. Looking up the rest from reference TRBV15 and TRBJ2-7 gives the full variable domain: DAMVIQNPRYQVTQFGKPVTLSCSQTLNHNVMYWYQQKSSQAPKLLFHYYDKDFNNEADTPDNFQSRRPNTSFCFLDIRSPGLGDTAMYLCATSRDLLRTSGSYEQYFGPGTRLTVT.

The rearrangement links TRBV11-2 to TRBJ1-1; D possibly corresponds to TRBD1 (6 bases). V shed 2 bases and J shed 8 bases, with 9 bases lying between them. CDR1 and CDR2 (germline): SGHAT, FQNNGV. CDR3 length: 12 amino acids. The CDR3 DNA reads TGTGCCAGCAGCTTAAACAGGGAAGAAGCTTTCTTT. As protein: CASSLNREEAFF.

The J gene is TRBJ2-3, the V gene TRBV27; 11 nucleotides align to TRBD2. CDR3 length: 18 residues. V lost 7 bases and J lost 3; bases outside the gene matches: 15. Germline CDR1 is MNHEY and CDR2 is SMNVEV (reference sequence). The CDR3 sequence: CASTQERLLAGGTDTQYF. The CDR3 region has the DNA TGTGCCAGCACCCAAGAACGCCTTCTAGCGGGGGGTACAGATACGCAGTATTTT.

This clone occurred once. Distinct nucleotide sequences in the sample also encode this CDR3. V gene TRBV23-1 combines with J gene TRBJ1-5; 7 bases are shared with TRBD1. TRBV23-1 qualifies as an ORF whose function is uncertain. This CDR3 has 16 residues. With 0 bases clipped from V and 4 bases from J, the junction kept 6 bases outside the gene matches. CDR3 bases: TGCGCCAGCAGTCAATCGGTCAGGGGGGGTAATCAGCCCCAGCATTTT. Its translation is CASSQSVRGGNQPQHF.

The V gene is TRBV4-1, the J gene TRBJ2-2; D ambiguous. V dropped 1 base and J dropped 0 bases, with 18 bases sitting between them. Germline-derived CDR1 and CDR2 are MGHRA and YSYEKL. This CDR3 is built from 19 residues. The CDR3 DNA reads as TGCGCCAGCAGCCAAGTTATCGGTTACTTATCGGCGAACACCGGGGAGCTGTTTTTT. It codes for CASSQVIGYLSANTGELFF.

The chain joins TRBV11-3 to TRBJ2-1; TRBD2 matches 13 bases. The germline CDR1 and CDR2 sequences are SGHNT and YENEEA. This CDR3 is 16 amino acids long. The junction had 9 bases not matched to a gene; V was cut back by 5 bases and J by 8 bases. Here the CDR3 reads CASSRAGTSGVDEQFF. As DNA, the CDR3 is TGTGCCAGCAGCCGCGCCGGGACTAGCGGGGTGGATGAGCAGTTCTTC.

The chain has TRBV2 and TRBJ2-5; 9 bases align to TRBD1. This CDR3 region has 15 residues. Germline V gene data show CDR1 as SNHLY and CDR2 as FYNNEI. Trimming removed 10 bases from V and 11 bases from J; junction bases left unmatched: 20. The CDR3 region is CATSSTGGSYRSQYF. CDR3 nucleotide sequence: TGTGCCACCTCATCGACAGGGGGATCGTACAGATCGCAGTACTTC.

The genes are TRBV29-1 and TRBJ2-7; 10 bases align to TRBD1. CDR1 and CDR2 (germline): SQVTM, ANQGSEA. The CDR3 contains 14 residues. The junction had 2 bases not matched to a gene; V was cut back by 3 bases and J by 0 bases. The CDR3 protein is CSVEGQGTSYEQYF. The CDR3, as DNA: TGCAGCGTTGAGGGACAGGGGACCTCCTACGAGCAGTACTTC.

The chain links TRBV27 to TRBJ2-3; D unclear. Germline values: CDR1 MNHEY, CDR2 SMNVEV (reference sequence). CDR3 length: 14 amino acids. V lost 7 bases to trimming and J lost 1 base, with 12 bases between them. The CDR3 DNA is TGTGCCAGCACTCCCCTCGGCCGCACAGATACGCAGTATTTT. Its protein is CASTPLGRTDTQYF.

The CDR3 coding sequence is TGCGCCAGCAGCCTGACAGGGGAATCGGAGTCACCCCTCCACTTT. Protein: CASSLTGESESPLHF. V gene TRBV5-1 combines with J gene TRBJ1-6, with TRBD1 matching over 8 bases. J was trimmed by 10 bases and V by 4 bases; bases with no gene match: 10. The CDR3 extends over 15 amino acids. CDR1 and CDR2 from the germline V gene are SGHRS and YFSETQ.

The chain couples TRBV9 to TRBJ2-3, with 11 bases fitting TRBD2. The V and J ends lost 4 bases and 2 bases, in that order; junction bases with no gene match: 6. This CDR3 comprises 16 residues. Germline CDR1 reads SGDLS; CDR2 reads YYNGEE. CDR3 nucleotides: TGTGCCAGCAGCCCCTTAGCGGGGGGGCTCACAGATACGCAGTATTTT. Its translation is CASSPLAGGLTDTQYF. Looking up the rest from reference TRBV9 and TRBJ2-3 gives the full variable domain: DSGVTQTPKHLITATGQRVTLRCSPRSGDLSVYWYQQSLDQGLQFLIQYYNGEERAKGNILERFSAQQFPDLHSELNLSSLELGDSALYFCASSPLAGGLTDTQYFGPGTRLTVL.

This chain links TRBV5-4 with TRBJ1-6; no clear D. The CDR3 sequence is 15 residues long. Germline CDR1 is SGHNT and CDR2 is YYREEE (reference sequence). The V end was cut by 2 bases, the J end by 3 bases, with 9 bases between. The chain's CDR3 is CASSLIGVYNSPLHF. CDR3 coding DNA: TGTGCCAGCAGCTTAATCGGAGTCTATAATTCACCCCTCCACTTT.

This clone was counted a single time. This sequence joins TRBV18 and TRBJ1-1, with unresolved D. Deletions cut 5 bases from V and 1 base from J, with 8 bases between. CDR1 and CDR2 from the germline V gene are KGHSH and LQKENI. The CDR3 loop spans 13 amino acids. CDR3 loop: CASSSNRNTEAFF. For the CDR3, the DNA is TGTGCCAGCTCATCCAATAGGAACACTGAAGCTTTCTTT.

This CDR3 is CASRLLAGGRDTQYF. In DNA form, the CDR3 reads TGTGCCAGCAGACTCCTAGCGGGGGGTAGAGATACGCAGTATTTT. The V call is TRBV2, the J call TRBJ2-3; TRBD2 agrees at 11 bases. V gave up 6 bases and J gave up 5 bases; unmatched junction bases: 7. CDR3 length: 15 residues. Per the germline V gene, CDR1 is SNHLY and CDR2 is FYNNEI.

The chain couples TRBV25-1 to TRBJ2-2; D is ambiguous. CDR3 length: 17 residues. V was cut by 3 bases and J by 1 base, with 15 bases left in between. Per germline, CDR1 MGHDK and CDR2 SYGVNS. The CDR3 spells CASSDGRRQRNTGELFF. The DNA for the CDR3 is TGTGCCAGCAGTGATGGTAGACGGCAGAGGAACACCGGGGAGCTGTTTTTT.

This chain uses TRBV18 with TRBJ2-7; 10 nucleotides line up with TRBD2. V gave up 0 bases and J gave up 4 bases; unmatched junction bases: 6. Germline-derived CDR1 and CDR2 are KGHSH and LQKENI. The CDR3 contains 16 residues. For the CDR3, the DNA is TGTGCCAGCTCACCACCGGCTAGCGGGAGACGGTACGAGCAGTACTTC. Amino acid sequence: CASSPPASGRRYEQYF.

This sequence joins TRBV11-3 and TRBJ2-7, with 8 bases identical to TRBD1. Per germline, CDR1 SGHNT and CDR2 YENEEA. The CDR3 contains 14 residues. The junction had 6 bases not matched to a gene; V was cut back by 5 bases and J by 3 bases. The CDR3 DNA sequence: TGTGCCAGCAGCGACCGGGACAGGAGCTACGAGCAGTACTTC. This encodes CASSDRDRSYEQYF.

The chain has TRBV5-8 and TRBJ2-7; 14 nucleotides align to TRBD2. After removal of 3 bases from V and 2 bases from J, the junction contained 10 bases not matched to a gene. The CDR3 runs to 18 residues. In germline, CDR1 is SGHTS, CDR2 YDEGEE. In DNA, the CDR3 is TGTGCCAGCAGCTCCCCGGGACTAGCGGGAGCCCTCCCCTACGAGCAGTACTTC. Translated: CASSSPGLAGALPYEQYF.